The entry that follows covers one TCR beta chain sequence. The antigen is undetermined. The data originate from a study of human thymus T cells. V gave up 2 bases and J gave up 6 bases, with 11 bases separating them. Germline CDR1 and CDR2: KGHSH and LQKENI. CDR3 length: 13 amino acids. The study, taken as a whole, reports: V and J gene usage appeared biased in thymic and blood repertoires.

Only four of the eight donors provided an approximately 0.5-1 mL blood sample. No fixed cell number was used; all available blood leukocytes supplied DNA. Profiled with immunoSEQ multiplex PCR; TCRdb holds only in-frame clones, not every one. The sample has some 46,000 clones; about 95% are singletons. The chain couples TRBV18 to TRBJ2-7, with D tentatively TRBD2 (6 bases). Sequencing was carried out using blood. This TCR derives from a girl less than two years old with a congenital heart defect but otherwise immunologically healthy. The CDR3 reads CASSPKAGVEQYF. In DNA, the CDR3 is TGTGCCAGCTCACCAAAAGCGGGCGTCGAGCAGTACTTC.